One sample yielded the 19 T cell receptor beta chains listed below, sequenced in a study of blood T cells in healthy people across ages. It was with a sample-barcoded 5' primer and a J-beta primer mix that a second PCR of roughly 6 to 12 cycles was run. Via MiXCR, TCRdb re-called the 5' RACE reads, giving one row per CDR3 protein. The sample records roughly 800,000 distinct CDR3 sequences, roughly 60% being singletons. The sample was blood. Every receptor here comes from a man aged 30 to 39 in good health.

The rearrangement joins TRBV20-1 to TRBJ2-5; 8 bases align to TRBD2. The DNA end lines up better with TRBJ2-7; the J call may be wrong. The V gene's germline CDR1 is DFQATT and CDR2 SNEGSKA (reference sequence). This CDR3 has 17 amino acids. The CDR3 DNA sequence: TGCAGTGCTAGAGATCGGGGGAGTAGCGGGAAAGTCTACGAGCAGTACTTC. Its protein is CSARDRGSSGKVYEQYF.

This clonotype has only a few counts. The genes are TRBV28 and TRBJ1-5; D gene ambiguous. Germline V gene data show CDR1 as MDHEN and CDR2 as SYDVKM. The CDR3 is 11 residues long. With 3 bases removed from V and 10 bases from J, the gap between germline ends came to 7 bases. The CDR3 DNA is TGTGCCAGCAGTTTTGGGATTCCCCAGCATTTT. This translates into CASSFGIPQHF. Using reference TRBV28 and TRBJ1-5 for the parts outside the CDR3, the full variable domain is DVKVTQSSRYLVKRTGEKVFLECVQDMDHENMFWYRQDPGLGLRLIYFSYDVKMKEKGDIPEGYSVSREKKERFSLILESASTNQTSMYLCASSFGIPQHFGDGTRLSIL.

With regard to this clonotype: A read error may be the cause here, since a much bigger clone is one base away. The CDR3 DNA sequence: TGTGCCAGCAGCTTAGGTCTGCGGGCAGATACGCAGTATTTT. Amino acids: CASSLGLRADTQYF. The V and J genes are TRBV7-2 and TRBJ2-3; weak D call: TRBD2 (5 bases). CDR3 length: 14 amino acids. Germline CDR1 and CDR2: SGHTA and FQGNSA. The germline V and J ends were trimmed by 1 base and 4 bases, with 9 bases remaining between them.

This chain links TRBV6-6 with TRBJ2-7, with D hard to call. V lost 8 bases and J 3 bases, leaving 11 bases between the germline ends. CDR3 size: 12 residues. CDR1 is MNHNY and CDR2 is SVGAGI in the germline V gene (reference sequence). In DNA form, the CDR3 reads TGTGCCAGCTCGGGCTTAAACTACGAGCAGTACTTC. Translating it yields CASSGLNYEQYF.

The gene calls are TRBV29-1 and TRBJ2-7, with 7 bases identical to TRBD2. V was pared by 0 bases and J by 2 bases, with 10 bases of the junction left unmatched. CDR1 is SQVTM, CDR2 ANQGSEA, per germline. The length of the CDR3 is 16 residues. The CDR3 spells CSVEDVGTKHPYEQYF. CDR3 nucleotide sequence: TGCAGCGTTGAAGATGTCGGGACTAAGCACCCCTACGAGCAGTACTTC.

This chain links TRBV20-1 with TRBJ2-3, with 11 bases that match TRBD2. Germline values: CDR1 DFQATT, CDR2 SNEGSKA (reference sequence). V lost 5 bases and J lost 6; bases outside the gene matches: 13. The CDR3 covers 16 residues. Written as DNA, the CDR3 is TGCAGTGCTCCCCCCCTACTAGCGGGAGATGAGGATACGCAGTATTTT. This gives the protein CSAPPLLAGDEDTQYF.

This chain joins TRBV29-1 and TRBJ2-7; D might be TRBD1 (5 bases). The germline CDR1 and CDR2 sequences are SQVTM and ANQGSEA. Trimming removed 7 bases from V and 0 bases from J, with 10 bases in between. This CDR3 spans 12 amino acids. The DNA for the CDR3 is TGCAGCGGGATGGACATCTCCTACGAGCAGTACTTC. Translated: CSGMDISYEQYF.

This chain uses TRBV7-3 with TRBJ2-1; D unclear. The CDR3 is 13 amino acids. CDR1 SGHTA and CDR2 FQGTGA come from the germline V gene. V shed 6 bases and J shed 7 bases, with 13 bases lying between them. The CDR3 region has the DNA TGTGCCAGCAGTCCCACCTCCCATAATGAGCAGTTCTTC. It encodes CASSPTSHNEQFF. The full variable domain, in which reference TRBV7-3 and TRBJ2-1 provide the parts outside the CDR3, is GAGVSQTPSNKVTEKGKYVELRCDPISGHTALYWYRQSLGQGPEFLIYFQGTGAADDSGLPNDRFFAVRPEGSVSTLKIQRTERGDSAVYLCASSPTSHNEQFFGPGTRLTVL.

This clonotype appeared a single time. The gene calls are TRBV3-1 and TRBJ2-2; no reliable D call. The CDR3 has 16 residues. CDR1 and CDR2 (germline): LGHDT, YNNKEL (reference sequence). Trimming removed 1 base at V and 0 bases at J, with 9 bases between. The CDR3: CASSQVSPANTGELFF. In nucleotides, the CDR3 is TGTGCCAGCAGCCAAGTCAGCCCCGCGAACACCGGGGAGCTGTTTTTT. Full variable domain (outside the CDR3, taken from reference TRBV3-1 and TRBJ2-2): DTAVSQTPKYLVTQMGNDKSIKCEQNLGHDTMYWYKQDSKKFLKIMFSYNNKELIINETVPNRFSPKSPDKAHLNLHINSLELGDSAVYFCASSQVSPANTGELFFGEGSRLTVL.

V usage is TRBV6-5 and J usage is TRBJ2-4; 9 bases match TRBD1. TRBJ2-5 matches the DNA end more closely, so the J call is doubtful. CDR1 MNHEY and CDR2 SVGAGI come from the germline V gene. This CDR3 spans 16 amino acids. CDR3 residues: CASSYSSTGGGETQYF. CDR3 nucleotide sequence: TGTGCCAGCAGTTACTCCAGCACAGGGGGCGGGGAGACCCAGTACTTC.

This clonotype was counted a single time. The chain couples TRBV6-1 to TRBJ2-3; tentative D call: TRBD2 (6 bases). V dropped 6 bases and J dropped 10 bases, with 23 bases sitting between them. Looked up from germline, CDR1 is MNHNS and CDR2 is SASEGT. The length of the CDR3 is 15 residues. DNA for the CDR3: TGTGCCAGCAGGAAGCGGCCAGGAGGGCCCATCTCGCAGTATTTT. It specifies CASRKRPGGPISQYF.

This clonotype has more than one count but fewer than ten. The chain uses TRBV20-1 and TRBJ2-1; D might be TRBD2 (5 bases). The CDR3 length is 12 residues. Per germline, CDR1 DFQATT and CDR2 SNEGSKA (reference sequence). Trimming cost V 5 bases and J 9 bases, with 14 bases left between them. CDR3 in amino acids: CSAPSWEIEQFF. CDR3 DNA: TGCAGTGCTCCCTCGTGGGAGATTGAGCAGTTCTTC.

The chain carries TRBV6-5 and TRBJ2-2, with D uncertain. CDR3 length: 13 residues. Trimming removed 0 bases from V and 8 bases from J, with 7 bases in between. Germline V lookup: CDR1 MNHEY, CDR2 SVGAGI. The CDR3 reads CASSYSQLGELFF. The CDR3 nucleotides read TGTGCCAGCAGTTACTCTCAGCTAGGGGAGCTGTTTTTT.

The chain combines TRBV20-1 with TRBJ2-5; D possibly corresponds to TRBD2 (6 bases). The DNA end favors TRBJ2-7, so the J call may be wrong. The germline gives CDR1 DFQATT, CDR2 SNEGSKA (reference sequence). This CDR3 spans 15 amino acids. CDR3 residues: CSARDRVASAYEQYF. CDR3 coding DNA: TGCAGTGCTAGAGATAGGGTAGCTAGCGCCTACGAGCAGTACTTC.

This clonotype was seen only once. The chain couples TRBV12-3 or TRBV12-4 to TRBJ2-1; D is uncertain. There are 10 residues in the CDR3. Trimming removed 6 bases from V and 12 bases from J, with 9 bases in between. The CDR3 here is CASRGNLQFF. Here the CDR3 DNA reads TGTGCCAGCAGGGGCAACCTGCAGTTCTTC.

This clonotype has a single count. This chain links TRBV25-1 with TRBJ2-3; D might be TRBD1 (6 bases). CDR3 size: 16 residues. Germline CDR1 and CDR2: MGHDK and SYGVNS. V gave up 1 base and J gave up 1 base, with 12 bases separating them. CDR3 sequence (DNA): TGTGCCAGCAGTGAATTATCAGGGGTTGGCACAGATACGCAGTATTTT. Protein sequence: CASSELSGVGTDTQYF.

This chain links TRBV25-1 with TRBJ2-2; TRBD2 might be the D (7 bases). Germline lookup yields CDR1 MGHDK and CDR2 SYGVNS. The ends were cut back, 1 base at V and 13 bases at J, with 19 bases in the middle. This CDR3 is 15 amino acids long. The CDR3 DNA is TGTGCCAGCAGTGAATGGGGGCGGGGGCTGACGGGGCTGTTTTTT. It yields the protein CASSEWGRGLTGLFF.

V gene TRBV4-2 combines with J gene TRBJ2-3; possibly TRBD2 for D (6 bases). V was shortened by 2 bases and J by 2 bases, with 14 bases between the two germline ends. Germline V gene data show CDR1 as LGHNA and CDR2 as YNFKEQ. This CDR3 has 16 residues. In DNA form, the CDR3 reads TGTGCCAGCAGCCAACTTCTCGGGGGATACACAGATACGCAGTATTTT. It codes for CASSQLLGGYTDTQYF.

This sequence joins TRBV28 and TRBJ2-3, with D uncertain. The CDR3 extends over 15 amino acids. Per germline, CDR1 MDHEN and CDR2 SYDVKM. The V gene lost 8 bases and the J gene lost 4 bases, with 19 bases spanning the gap. This CDR3 reads CASPPFRGVADTQYF. CDR3 DNA: TGTGCCAGCCCACCCTTTAGAGGAGTCGCAGATACGCAGTATTTT.